These 16 T cell receptor beta chains originate from one sample sequenced in a study of T cell clonotyping in hematopoietic cell transplantation. The repertoire was sequenced with immunoSEQ multiplex PCR; TCRdb's copy has only in-frame clones and lacks some. The table includes 4,500 to 5,000 clones, 80% to 95% detected once. Specimen: peripheral blood mononuclear cells. These receptors came from a man aged 35 to 55 in good health. Some clones in this sample may be carry-over from other donors' samples.

The genes are TRBV5-1 and TRBJ1-1; the D gene is possibly TRBD1 (6 bases). The CDR3 sequence is 14 residues long. CDR1 and CDR2 from the germline V gene are SGHRS and YFSETQ. Trimming took 0 bases from V and 5 from J, leaving 11 bases between them. CDR3 sequence: CASSLGTASTEAFF. The CDR3 DNA is TGCGCCAGCAGCTTGGGGACAGCATCTACTGAAGCTTTCTTT.

The DNA of the CDR3 is TGCGCCAGCAGCCTAACTAGCGGGGGACACAATGAGCAGTTCTTC. Translation: CASSLTSGGHNEQFF. The chain combines TRBV5-1 with TRBJ2-1, with TRBD2 identical over 11 bases. Germline V gives CDR1 SGHRS, CDR2 YFSETQ. This CDR3 is built from 15 residues. V lost 4 bases to trimming and J lost 5 bases; unmatched junction nucleotides: 5.

The V and J genes are TRBV4-3 and TRBJ1-4; D gene ambiguous. V lost 1 base to trimming and J lost 0 bases, with 12 bases between them. Per the germline V gene, CDR1 is LGHNA and CDR2 is YSLEER. CDR3 length: 17 amino acids. CDR3 sequence reads: CASSQGRVSATNEKLFF. CDR3 DNA sequence: TGCGCCAGCAGCCAAGGACGAGTATCTGCAACTAATGAAAAACTGTTTTTT.

The genes are TRBV2 and TRBJ1-2; the D gene is possibly TRBD1 (5 bases). V was cut by 6 bases and J by 8 bases, with 13 bases left in between. This CDR3 has 12 amino acids. CDR1 and CDR2 (germline): SNHLY, FYNNEI. The CDR3 reads CASRLGVGGYTF. CDR3 nucleotides: TGTGCCAGCAGGTTGGGGGTAGGGGGCTACACCTTC. The full variable domain, rest sourced from reference TRBV2 and TRBJ1-2, is EPEVTQTPSHQVTQMGQEVILRCVPISNHLYFYWYRQILGQKVEFLVSFYNNEISEKSEIFDDQFSVERPDGSNFTLKIRSTKLEDSAMYFCASRLGVGGYTFGSGTRLTVV.

The V and J genes are TRBV28 and TRBJ1-5; 8 positions agree with TRBD1. The CDR3 spans 15 residues. The V gene's germline CDR1 is MDHEN and CDR2 SYDVKM. The trim removed 4 bases at V and 7 bases at J, leaving 9 bases unmatched. CDR3 residues: CASSWVGQGVQPQHF. Here the CDR3 DNA reads TGTGCCAGCAGTTGGGTAGGACAGGGAGTGCAGCCCCAGCATTTT. Full variable domain (missing parts from reference TRBV28 and TRBJ1-5): DVKVTQSSRYLVKRTGEKVFLECVQDMDHENMFWYRQDPGLGLRLIYFSYDVKMKEKGDIPEGYSVSREKKERFSLILESASTNQTSMYLCASSWVGQGVQPQHFGDGTRLSIL.

V usage is TRBV29-1 and J usage is TRBJ2-7, with D hard to call. Trimming removed 4 bases from V and 0 bases from J, with 10 bases in between. This CDR3 spans 13 amino acids. Germline V gene data show CDR1 as SQVTM and CDR2 as ANQGSEA. CDR3 region: CSVVRASSYEQYF. The CDR3 DNA reads TGCAGCGTTGTTAGAGCGAGCTCCTACGAGCAGTACTTC.

In DNA, the CDR3 is TGTGCCAGCAGCTTAGAGGGGACTCCGGTCAATGAGCAGTTCTTC. Amino acids: CASSLEGTPVNEQFF. The chain joins TRBV7-2 to TRBJ2-1; possible D gene TRBD2, 6 bases. This CDR3 comprises 15 residues. CDR1 and CDR2 from the germline V gene are SGHTA and FQGNSA. V was clipped by 1 base and J by 6 bases, with 13 bases between them.

The gene calls are TRBV21-1 and TRBJ2-6. TRBV21-1 is designated a pseudogene. This CDR3 comprises 18 residues. CDR3 region: CASSKDRAYNSGANVLTF. The CDR3 region has the DNA TGTGCCAGCAGCAAAGATAGGGCTTACAACTCTGGGGCCAACGTCCTGACTTTC.

By share, this clone ranks as large. The rearrangement links TRBV10-3 to TRBJ2-7; TRBD2 agrees at 7 bases. Germline CDR1 reads ENHRY; CDR2 reads SYGVKD. Trimming removed 8 bases from V and 5 bases from J; junction bases left unmatched: 6. The CDR3 has 12 amino acids. CDR3 region: CAIGGLTDEQYF. The CDR3 nucleotides are TGTGCCATCGGGGGACTAACTGACGAGCAGTACTTC.

The chain uses TRBV30 and TRBJ1-2, with 7 bases matching TRBD1. The germline V gene encodes CDR1 GTSNPN and CDR2 SVGIG (reference sequence). The length of the CDR3 is 18 residues. The V gene end was trimmed by 2 bases and the J gene end by 2 bases; junction bases not matched to a gene: 17. The CDR3 is CAWSPRVGAQGGNYGYTF. CDR3 in DNA: TGTGCCTGGAGTCCCAGGGTTGGGGCGCAGGGGGGAAACTATGGCTACACCTTC.

The V call is TRBV19, the J call TRBJ2-2; no reliable D call. The CDR3 totals 14 residues. V was trimmed by 2 bases and J by 2 bases, leaving 6 bases between them. Germline lookup yields CDR1 LNHDA and CDR2 SQIVND (reference sequence). This chain's CDR3 is CASSILPNTGELFF. The CDR3 coding sequence is TGTGCCAGTAGTATACTACCCAACACCGGGGAGCTGTTTTTT.

The rearrangement uses TRBV9 and TRBJ2-3; 8 nucleotides line up with TRBD2. The trim removed 0 bases at V and 5 bases at J, leaving 8 bases unmatched. Germline values: CDR1 SGDLS, CDR2 YYNGEE. The CDR3 covers 16 residues. Here the CDR3 DNA reads TGTGCCAGCAGCGTAGGGCTGGCGGGAGGCTTAGATACGCAGTATTTT. Translating gives CASSVGLAGGLDTQYF.

CDR3 coding DNA: TGCGCCAGCAGCCAAGGACGGAGCTCTGGGGCCAACGTCCTGACTTTC. Amino acids: CASSQGRSSGANVLTF. The chain joins TRBV4-3 to TRBJ2-6; D unclear. V lost 1 base and J lost 0, with 7 bases in between. The germline V gene has CDR1 LGHNA and CDR2 YSLEER. The CDR3 spans 16 residues.

The chain uses TRBV4-1 and TRBJ2-7, with D possibly matching TRBD1 (6 bases). The CDR3 is made up of 14 amino acids. Germline V CDR1 and CDR2: MGHRA, YSYEKL. The V gene lost 1 base and the J gene lost 4 bases, with 11 bases spanning the gap. The chain's CDR3 is CASSQGGQLYEQYF. CDR3 in DNA: TGCGCCAGCAGCCAAGGTGGACAGTTATACGAGCAGTACTTC.

The chain uses TRBV13 and TRBJ1-5; D may be TRBD1 (6 bases). The CDR3 covers 14 residues. Germline V gene sequence: CDR1 PRHDT, CDR2 FYEKMQ (reference sequence). Trimming pared 3 bases from V and 7 bases from J, leaving 13 bases between. The CDR3 region has the DNA TGTGCCAGCAGCTTTGGCACAGGGAGGCAGCCCCAGCATTTT. This encodes CASSFGTGRQPQHF.

The chain links TRBV5-4 to TRBJ1-2; the match to TRBD1 covers 12 bases. After removal of 2 bases from V and 8 bases from J, the junction contained 7 bases not matched to a gene. The CDR3 consists of 15 residues. Looked up from germline, CDR1 is SGHNT and CDR2 is YYREEE (reference sequence). The CDR3 coding sequence is TGTGCCAGCAGCTTTCCGGGACAGGGGGCGTGGGGCTACACCTTC. Its translation is CASSFPGQGAWGYTF.